The clone carrying this T cell receptor beta chain has just a few counts. Its antigen is as yet unknown. Sorted naive CD8 T cells, roughly 19,000 to 1,000,000, were sequenced from 10%, 30% or 50% RNA. This sample was taken from a study of molecular identifiers for immune sequencing clone quantification. Previously reported methods and listed TCR primers produced the bulk TCR libraries. TCRdb used MiXCR to reprocess the PCR reads, holding one entry per CDR3 protein. The sample includes approximately 97,000 distinct CDR3 sequences, about a third of them seen just once. Study findings and constraints: Even with more than 950,000 naive cells present, spiked Jurkat TCR RNA from one cell was reportedly detectable.

V was cut by 3 bases and J by 2 bases, with 16 bases left in between. Germline-derived CDR1 and CDR2 are SGDLS and YYNGEE. This CDR3 has 16 amino acids. V and J are TRBV9 and TRBJ2-3; tentatively, D is TRBD1 or TRBD2 (5 bases each). Sequencing input: naive CD8+ T cells from blood, with Jurkat cell RNA spiked in. Sample subset: FACS-sorted CD8+CD4-CCR7+CD45RA+ naive T cells. The TCR originated in a human donor in good health. Some libraries in this study had Jurkat cell RNA spiked in. CDR3 region: CASSEPGPPYTDTQYF. CDR3 DNA: TGTGCCAGCAGCGAACCGGGACCCCCTTACACAGATACGCAGTATTTT.